The 27 T cell receptor beta chains reported below all come from one sample, sequenced in a study of blood T cells in healthy people across ages. Combining a sample-barcoded 5' primer with a J-beta primer mix, a second PCR ran for about 7 to 11 cycles. TCRdb ran MiXCR on the 5' RACE reads and lists one entry per CDR3 protein. Among approximately 800,000 distinct CDR3 sequences listed, about a quarter were seen once. The sample was also linked to a second study, of T cells of mothers and their children.

The sample taken for sequencing was blood. These receptors all come from a boy aged 10-17 years in good health.

This clonotype was found a few times. This sequence joins TRBV28 and TRBJ2-7; tentatively, D is TRBD1 (7 bases). CDR1 MDHEN and CDR2 SYDVKM come from the germline V gene. V lost 2 bases to trimming and J lost 0 bases, with 14 bases between them. The CDR3 contains 16 residues. Written as DNA, the CDR3 is TGTGCCAGCAGTTTAGGAGGGGCAGGGGGCTCCTACGAGCAGTACTTC. This gives the protein CASSLGGAGGSYEQYF.

This chain uses TRBV7-8 with TRBJ1-4; D gene ambiguous. V dropped 6 bases and J dropped 0 bases, with 14 bases sitting between them. CDR1 is SGHVS, CDR2 FQNEAQ, per germline. CDR3 length equals 16 residues. CDR3 sequence reads: CASSRVGRATNEKLFF. For the CDR3, the DNA is TGTGCCAGCAGTAGGGTTGGACGGGCAACTAATGAAAAACTGTTTTTT.

This clonotype was detected many times. The V call is TRBV20-1, the J call TRBJ2-7; TRBD1 is a possible D gene (5 bases). CDR3 size: 15 residues. V lost 3 bases to trimming and J lost 0 bases, with 15 bases between them. CDR1 and CDR2 (germline): DFQATT, SNEGSKA (reference sequence). CDR3 nucleotide sequence: TGCAGTGCTAGCCCCTCGACAGTCTACTCCTACGAGCAGTACTTC. This translates into CSASPSTVYSYEQYF.

This clonotype was recorded once. The CDR3 reads CASSLTGTASYEQYF. In DNA form, the CDR3 reads TGTGCCAGCAGTCTAACCGGGACAGCGTCCTACGAGCAGTACTTC. The V gene is TRBV27, the J gene TRBJ2-7; 7 bases map to TRBD1. The CDR3 contains 15 residues. The V gene end was trimmed by 5 bases and the J gene end by 1 base; junction bases not matched to a gene: 8. From germline, CDR1 is MNHEY and CDR2 SMNVEV (reference sequence).

DNA of the CDR3: TGTGCCAGCAGGGGGACCGCTGTTAGCTCCTACAATGAGCAGTTCTTC. This translates into CASRGTAVSSYNEQFF. The rearrangement links TRBV27 to TRBJ2-1; D may be TRBD1 or TRBD2 (5 bases each). The CDR3 runs to 16 residues. Per the germline V gene, CDR1 is MNHEY and CDR2 is SMNVEV (reference sequence). The germline V and J ends were trimmed by 6 bases and 0 bases, with 15 bases remaining between them.

This clonotype appeared many times. The chain is built from TRBV10-3 and TRBJ2-5; D perhaps matches TRBD1 (6 bases). Looked up from germline, CDR1 is ENHRY and CDR2 is SYGVKD. Trimming shortened V by 0 bases and J by 4 bases, and 9 bases separated the two germline ends. The CDR3 has 14 residues. DNA of the CDR3: TGTGCCATCAGTGAGTCTGGCAGGGGAGAGACCCAGTACTTC. This encodes CAISESGRGETQYF.

This clonotype has just a few counts. V is TRBV6-5 and J is TRBJ2-1, with a possible D match to TRBD1 (6 bases). The CDR3 is 12 residues long. Germline V CDR1 and CDR2: MNHEY, SVGAGI. V gave up 0 bases and J gave up 11 bases, with 8 bases separating them. This chain's CDR3 is CASSYSRGKQFF. CDR3 sequence (DNA): TGTGCCAGCAGTTACTCCAGGGGAAAGCAGTTCTTC.

The count of this clonotype is one. V and J are TRBV5-1 and TRBJ1-4, with D perhaps matching TRBD1 (6 bases). CDR1 is SGHRS, CDR2 YFSETQ, per germline. V lost 4 bases, J lost 7 bases, and 17 bases lay in between. This CDR3 contains 15 residues. The CDR3 spells CASSPRDRTSEKLFF. For the CDR3, the DNA is TGCGCCAGCAGCCCACGAGACAGGACGAGTGAAAAACTGTTTTTT.

The table lists this clonotype with a few counts. The chain employs TRBV10-3 and TRBJ1-5; D is possibly TRBD1 (6 bases). The CDR3 spans 12 residues. Germline V CDR1 and CDR2: ENHRY, SYGVKD. The V end lost 10 bases, the J end lost 3 bases, and 10 bases lay between the germline ends. The CDR3: CASRTDNQPQHF. For the CDR3, the DNA is TGTGCCAGCCGGACAGACAATCAGCCCCAGCATTTT.

This clonotype was counted only a few times. This chain connects TRBV5-1 to TRBJ1-4, with D possibly TRBD1 on 5 matching bases. Trimming took 0 bases from V and 7 from J, leaving 19 bases between them. This CDR3 is 17 amino acids long. Germline V gene lookup returns CDR1 SGHRS and CDR2 YFSETQ. Written as DNA, the CDR3 is TGCGCCAGCAGCTTGGGCGCGGGCCAGGGAGTGGGTGAAAAACTGTTTTTT. Protein sequence: CASSLGAGQGVGEKLFF.

The chain combines TRBV7-9 with TRBJ2-7, with a possible D match to TRBD1 (5 bases). This CDR3 has 13 residues. Germline V gives CDR1 SEHNR, CDR2 FQNEAQ (reference sequence). Deletions cut 4 bases from V and 3 bases from J, with 10 bases between. The CDR3 coding sequence is TGTGCCAGCAGCTCGCCAGGGCACTACGAGCAGTACTTC. As protein: CASSSPGHYEQYF.

This clonotype was picked up a small number of times. The J gene is TRBJ2-4, the V gene TRBV11-2, with D possibly being TRBD2 (7 bases). Germline V gene lookup returns CDR1 SGHAT and CDR2 FQNNGV. The CDR3 sequence is 17 residues long. Trimming shortened V by 4 bases and J by 0 bases, and 16 bases separated the two germline ends. This CDR3 is CASSSGGLAAAKNIQYF. The CDR3, as DNA: TGTGCCAGCAGCTCGGGGGGCCTAGCGGCAGCCAAAAACATTCAGTACTTC.

This clonotype turned up a few times. The V gene is TRBV6-5, the J gene TRBJ1-3; D not resolved. The V gene's germline CDR1 is MNHEY and CDR2 SVGAGI. The CDR3 sequence is 14 residues long. Trimming stripped 6 bases from V and 0 bases from J, with 9 bases between. CDR3 residues: CASRASISGNTIYF. The CDR3 nucleotides are TGTGCCAGCAGGGCTTCGATCTCTGGAAACACCATATATTTT.

A few counts support this clonotype. CDR3 region: CASLRGGEAGANVLTF. In nucleotides, the CDR3 is TGTGCCAGCCTTCGAGGGGGGGAGGCTGGGGCCAACGTCCTGACTTTC. V usage is TRBV12-3 or TRBV12-4 and J usage is TRBJ2-6, with D possibly matching TRBD2 (7 bases). The CDR3 has 16 residues. V gave up 8 bases and J gave up 2 bases, with 16 bases separating them.

Worth noting for this clonotype: The junction does not match germline at one end; this may be a read error. The chain uses TRBV28 and TRBJ2-7, with a possible D match to TRBD1 (7 bases). The germline CDR1 and CDR2 sequences are MDHEN and SYDVKM. This CDR3 has 13 amino acids. The CDR3, as DNA: TGTGCCGGCAGGGGGGAGTCCCCCTACGAGCAGTACTTC. Its translation: CAGRGESPYEQYF.

This chain links TRBV3-1 with TRBJ2-1; 10 bases line up with TRBD2. The CDR3 is made up of 20 amino acids. Germline trimming cut 0 bases from V and 0 bases from J; bases unmatched to any gene: 11. The germline V gene encodes CDR1 LGHDT and CDR2 YNNKEL (reference sequence). CDR3 sequence (DNA): TGTGCCAGCAGCCAAGAGAGGTGGGTAGCGGGGGGCAGCTCCTACAATGAGCAGTTCTTC. Amino acids: CASSQERWVAGGSSYNEQFF.

This clonotype has a handful of counts. In DNA, the CDR3 is TGTGCCAGCAGTCCCGGGACAGGGGCTTACGGCACAGATACGCAGTATTTT. Translating it yields CASSPGTGAYGTDTQYF. The rearrangement links TRBV7-9 to TRBJ2-3, with TRBD1 identical over 10 bases. Per germline, CDR1 SEHNR and CDR2 FQNEAQ (reference sequence). This CDR3 is 17 amino acids long. V trimming: 6 bases; J trimming: 1 base; junction bases outside the gene matches: 10.

V gene TRBV5-4 combines with J gene TRBJ2-5; D might be TRBD1 or TRBD2, each matching 5 bases. CDR1 is SGHNT, CDR2 YYREEE, per germline (reference sequence). CDR3 size: 16 residues. V was pared by 1 base and J by 5 bases, with 18 bases between. The CDR3 DNA reads TGTGCCAGCAGCTTGAATGACGTTATCGGGGCGGAGACCCAGTACTTC. This encodes CASSLNDVIGAETQYF.

This clonotype was seen more than once but under ten times. The genes are TRBV20-1 and TRBJ2-7; TRBD2 agrees at 9 bases. With V trimmed by 5 bases and J by 4 bases, 6 bases remained unmatched. The CDR3 covers 13 residues. Germline V lookup: CDR1 DFQATT, CDR2 SNEGSKA (reference sequence). The DNA of the CDR3 is TGCAGTGCTGGTAGCGGGGGTGTTTACGAGCAGTACTTC. Protein product: CSAGSGGVYEQYF.

This clonotype appeared many times. This rearrangement joins TRBV7-9 to TRBJ2-5, with 9 bases matching TRBD2. The J call could be wrong; TRBJ2-1 is a better fit for the DNA end. Germline V CDR1 and CDR2: SEHNR, FQNEAQ (reference sequence). The CDR3 consists of 15 residues. The CDR3 region has the DNA TGTGCCAGCAGCTATAGCGGGGGACATCCGGGGGAGCAGTTCTTC. Its protein product is CASSYSGGHPGEQFF.

V and J are TRBV5-1 and TRBJ2-2; perhaps TRBD1 as D (5 bases). V was trimmed by 7 bases and J by 1 base, leaving 14 bases between them. The length of the CDR3 is 15 residues. The V gene's germline CDR1 is SGHRS and CDR2 YFSETQ. This chain's CDR3 is CASGYGAQNTGELFF. DNA of the CDR3: TGCGCCAGCGGGTATGGGGCGCAGAACACCGGGGAGCTGTTTTTT.

This clonotype was seen more than once but under ten times. The genes are TRBV25-1 and TRBJ2-3; no reliable D call. The CDR3 length is 14 residues. Trimming stripped 3 bases from V and 0 bases from J, with 7 bases between. Germline-derived CDR1 and CDR2 are MGHDK and SYGVNS. The CDR3 is CASSDSTSTDTQYF. The DNA of the CDR3 is TGTGCCAGCAGTGACAGTACTAGCACAGATACGCAGTATTTT.

The gene calls are TRBV20-1 and TRBJ2-5; TRBD2 aligns across 10 bases. Germline lookup yields CDR1 DFQATT and CDR2 SNEGSKA (reference sequence). With 3 bases clipped from V and 5 bases from J, the junction kept 15 bases outside the gene matches. The CDR3 spans 17 residues. The CDR3 DNA is TGCAGTGCTAGCCCGAGCGGGGGGGTATTTAGGGGGGAGACCCAGTACTTC. Its protein is CSASPSGGVFRGETQYF.

The rearrangement links TRBV19 to TRBJ2-5; D may correspond to TRBD1 or TRBD2 (5 bases each). The DNA matches TRBJ2-7 better at its end, which makes the J call doubtful. Germline lookup yields CDR1 LNHDA and CDR2 SQIVND (reference sequence). The CDR3 loop spans 13 amino acids. This CDR3 is CASSVRVGGEQYF. The CDR3 coding sequence is TGTGCCAGTAGCGTAAGGGTTGGGGGCGAGCAGTACTTC.

This clonotype was recorded a few times. V gene TRBV20-1 combines with J gene TRBJ1-2; 12 positions agree with TRBD1. After removal of 6 bases from V and 5 bases from J, the junction contained 10 bases not matched to a gene. CDR3 length: 15 residues. CDR1 DFQATT and CDR2 SNEGSKA come from the germline V gene (reference sequence). CDR3 protein: CSASGQGAGMYGYTF. The CDR3 bases are TGCAGTGCCTCGGGACAGGGGGCTGGGATGTATGGCTACACCTTC.

The chain joins TRBV29-1 to TRBJ2-5; no firm D call. This CDR3 region has 14 residues. Trimming removed 0 bases at V and 2 bases at J, with 10 bases between. CDR1 is SQVTM and CDR2 is ANQGSEA in the germline V gene. The CDR3 region has the DNA TGCAGCGTTGAAGAAGATTGGCAGCAAGAGACCCAGTACTTC. This codes for CSVEEDWQQETQYF.

This clonotype appeared a few times. The genes are TRBV10-3 and TRBJ1-1; TRBD1 might be the D (6 bases). Per the germline V gene, CDR1 is ENHRY and CDR2 is SYGVKD. V lost 4 bases to trimming and J lost 1 base, with 16 bases between them. CDR3 length equals 16 residues. CDR3 region: CAISARIQGKNTEAFF. The CDR3 nucleotides are TGTGCCATCAGTGCCCGTATACAGGGAAAGAACACTGAAGCTTTCTTT.